The table lists the clone carrying this TCR beta chain with many counts. This sample is part of a study of CD8+CD57+ T cells in acquired aplastic anemia. Study as a whole: Healthy donors had, on average, approximately 11 million reads for their CD4+ cells.

Trimming removed 6 bases from V and 5 bases from J, with 13 bases in between. CDR3 length: 14 amino acids. CDR1 is LNHDA and CDR2 is SQIVND in the germline V gene (reference sequence). The study profiled TCR beta VDJ and CDR3 using genomic DNA as template. TCRdb reanalysed the reads using MiXCR and keeps one entry per CDR3 protein. Of 400,000 to 450,000 distinct CDR3 sequences in the sample, 65% to 80% were seen once. The gene calls are TRBV19 and TRBJ1-4; no definite D call. The receptor comes from a human donor in good health, serving as a control. Sequenced input: sorted CD4+, CD8+, or CD8+CD57+ T cells (not recorded which) from PBMCs. Here the CDR3 DNA reads TGTGCCAGTAGCTGGTCAGCCGCCAATGAAAAACTGTTTTTT. Translation: CASSWSAANEKLFF.